The 32 T cell receptor beta chains listed next were all sequenced from one sample in a study of identical twins. Each CDR3 protein gets one entry after TCRdb re-called the 5' RACE reads with MiXCR. The sample contains roughly 230,000 distinct CDR3 sequences, about 8% of which appear only once. The same data also contributed to another study, on yellow fever vaccine responses in identical twins.

The source material was CD8+ T cells sorted from blood. Source of these receptors: a woman under 30 in good health.

This clonotype has a handful of counts. V gene TRBV19 combines with J gene TRBJ2-7; 7 bases agree with TRBD2. Trimming removed 7 bases from V and 2 bases from J; junction bases left unmatched: 5. The length of the CDR3 is 13 residues. Germline V lookup: CDR1 LNHDA, CDR2 SQIVND (reference sequence). The CDR3 loop reads CASNGGGTYEQYF. For the CDR3, the DNA is TGTGCCAGTAACGGCGGGGGAACCTACGAGCAGTACTTC.

This clonotype was found a few times. V is TRBV5-6 and J is TRBJ2-4; D ambiguous. V was trimmed by 0 bases and J by 5 bases, leaving 3 bases between them. This CDR3 is 12 amino acids long. From germline, CDR1 is SGHDT and CDR2 YYEEEE. The CDR3 here is CASSLGENIQYF. The CDR3 DNA reads TGTGCCAGCAGCTTGGGGGAAAACATTCAGTACTTC.

The chain links TRBV27 to TRBJ2-3, with 8 nucleotides matching TRBD2. The V segment lost 6 bases and the J segment 4 bases; nucleotides outside the gene matches: 15. The germline gives CDR1 MNHEY, CDR2 SMNVEV (reference sequence). The CDR3 runs to 17 residues. The CDR3 protein is CASSLLPGLDFSDTQYF. In DNA form, the CDR3 reads TGTGCCAGCAGCCTTCTCCCGGGACTAGATTTTTCAGATACGCAGTATTTT.

This clonotype was detected only a few times. V and J are TRBV5-1 and TRBJ2-3, with D possibly matching TRBD1 (5 bases). The CDR3 totals 16 residues. Germline V gene data show CDR1 as SGHRS and CDR2 as YFSETQ. The ends were cut back, 0 bases at V and 3 bases at J, with 14 bases in the middle. The chain's CDR3 is CASSLGVTAPTDTQYF. In nucleotides, the CDR3 is TGCGCCAGCAGCTTGGGGGTGACAGCACCGACAGATACGCAGTATTTT.

The rearrangement links TRBV6-2 or TRBV6-3 to TRBJ2-6, with no clear D. The CDR3 runs to 12 residues. Trimming took off 8 bases at V and 10 bases at J, with 12 bases between the two ends. Germline CDR1 MNHEY, CDR2 SVGEGT. The chain's CDR3 is CASGGFPNVLTF. The DNA of the CDR3 is TGTGCCAGCGGCGGATTCCCTAACGTCCTGACTTTC.

This clonotype was recorded many times. V is TRBV7-9 and J is TRBJ2-5; 7 nucleotides match TRBD2. This CDR3 has 14 amino acids. V lost 5 bases, J lost 4 bases, and 7 bases stayed unmatched. Germline-derived CDR1 and CDR2 are SEHNR and FQNEAQ (reference sequence). CDR3 sequence reads: CASSLPGLSETQYF. CDR3 nucleotide sequence: TGTGCCAGCAGCCTGCCGGGACTATCAGAGACCCAGTACTTC.

This clonotype appeared many times. The chain joins TRBV4-1 to TRBJ1-1; possible D gene TRBD1, 5 bases. Germline loops: CDR1 MGHRA, CDR2 YSYEKL. With 1 base removed from V and 1 base from J, the gap between germline ends came to 10 bases. This CDR3 comprises 15 residues. In nucleotides, the CDR3 is TGCGCCAGCAGCCAAGGGTTCCAGGGGAACACTGAAGCTTTCTTT. Encoded protein: CASSQGFQGNTEAFF.

This sequence joins TRBV12-3 or TRBV12-4 and TRBJ1-4, with TRBD1 as a possible D gene (6 bases). V lost 7 bases and J lost 0, with 9 bases in between. The CDR3 contains 14 residues. Here the CDR3 reads CASTEGATNEKLFF. The DNA for the CDR3 is TGTGCCAGCACCGAGGGGGCAACTAATGAAAAACTGTTTTTT.

This clonotype showed up just a few times. The chain employs TRBV7-9 and TRBJ2-3; TRBD1 agrees at 9 bases. Trimming took 11 bases from V and 3 from J; bases not matched to a gene: 3. The germline CDR1 and CDR2 sequences are SEHNR and FQNEAQ (reference sequence). CDR3 length: 12 amino acids. The CDR3 is CAVGQGTDTQYF. The CDR3 DNA sequence: TGTGCCGTTGGACAGGGGACAGATACGCAGTATTTT.

The chain employs TRBV11-1 and TRBJ2-1; 8 bases line up with TRBD1. Germline V CDR1 and CDR2: SGHAT, FQDESV (reference sequence). CDR3 length equals 16 residues. J was trimmed by 5 bases and V by 2 bases; bases with no gene match: 8. The CDR3 here is CASSLRDRGTDNEQFF. DNA of the CDR3: TGTGCCAGCAGCTTACGAGACAGGGGAACGGACAATGAGCAGTTCTTC.

In its sample, this clonotype was seen a few times. The gene calls are TRBV7-9 and TRBJ2-7; tentative D call: TRBD2 (7 bases). The CDR3 extends over 15 amino acids. Germline values: CDR1 SEHNR, CDR2 FQNEAQ (reference sequence). V was cut by 6 bases and J by 5 bases, with 20 bases left in between. The CDR3 is CASSYRDYSGNEQYF. CDR3 DNA: TGTGCCAGCAGTTACAGGGATTACAGCGGGAACGAGCAGTACTTC. The whole variable domain, remainder taken from reference TRBV7-9 and TRBJ2-7, is DTGVSQNPRHKITKRGQNVTFRCDPISEHNRLYWYRQTLGQGPEFLTYFQNEAQLEKSRLLSDRFSAERPKGSFSTLEIQRTEQGDSAMYLCASSYRDYSGNEQYFGPGTRLTVT.

In its sample, this clonotype was seen many times. The rearrangement uses TRBV29-1 and TRBJ2-7; weak D call: TRBD2 (8 bases). The germline CDR1 and CDR2 sequences are SQVTM and ANQGSEA. V lost 6 bases and J 2 bases, leaving 14 bases between the germline ends. The CDR3 is 13 amino acids. The CDR3 bases are TGCAGCGTCCGGGGGGGGACAGCCTACGAGCAGTACTTC. It specifies CSVRGGTAYEQYF.

Only a few counts were recorded for this clonotype. The chain has TRBV7-9 and TRBJ2-1, with 7 positions matching TRBD1. This CDR3 contains 16 residues. J lost 2 bases, V lost 5 bases, and 9 bases had no gene match. CDR1 and CDR2 from the germline V gene are SEHNR and FQNEAQ (reference sequence). DNA of the CDR3: TGTGCCAGCAGCAACCGCGCCCAGGGGGCCTACAATGAGCAGTTCTTC. As protein: CASSNRAQGAYNEQFF. Supplemented by reference TRBV7-9 and TRBJ2-1, the full variable domain reads DTGVSQNPRHKITKRGQNVTFRCDPISEHNRLYWYRQTLGQGPEFLTYFQNEAQLEKSRLLSDRFSAERPKGSFSTLEIQRTEQGDSAMYLCASSNRAQGAYNEQFFGPGTRLTVL.

This clonotype was observed at least ten times. V usage is TRBV20-1 and J usage is TRBJ1-1; D remains ambiguous. V lost 0 bases and J 6 bases, leaving 11 bases between the germline ends. CDR1 DFQATT and CDR2 SNEGSKA come from the germline V gene (reference sequence). This CDR3 has 13 amino acids. The chain's CDR3 is CSARDFPSAEAFF. The DNA of the CDR3 is TGCAGTGCTAGAGATTTCCCTTCGGCTGAAGCTTTCTTT.

There are many counts of this clonotype. The rearrangement joins TRBV7-6 to TRBJ2-7, with TRBD2 matching 7 bases. The junction had 0 bases not matched to a gene; V was cut back by 1 base and J by 0 bases. CDR1 and CDR2 (germline): SGHVS, FNYEAQ. The CDR3 runs 14 residues. The CDR3 loop is CASSLGTSSYEQYF. CDR3 DNA: TGTGCCAGCAGCTTAGGGACTAGCTCCTACGAGCAGTACTTC.

This clonotype was recorded many times. A junction end diverges from the germline sequence, so it may reflect a read error. The rearrangement links TRBV20-1 to TRBJ2-7; 10 bases align to TRBD2. The CDR3 is made up of 14 amino acids. Germline CDR1 and CDR2: DFQATT and SNEGSKA (reference sequence). CDR3 residues: CSARGLAEPYEQYF. For the CDR3, the DNA is TGCAGTGCGAGAGGACTAGCGGAGCCCTACGAGCAGTACTTC.

The chain employs TRBV29-1 and TRBJ2-1, with D maybe TRBD2 (6 bases). The CDR3 runs 13 residues. Trimming removed 4 bases at V and 2 bases at J, with 9 bases between. Germline V gene lookup returns CDR1 SQVTM and CDR2 ANQGSEA. For the CDR3, the DNA is TGCAGCGTTGTCCCTAGCGCCTACAATGAGCAGTTCTTC. Translating gives CSVVPSAYNEQFF.

The J gene is TRBJ2-3, the V gene TRBV20-1, with D tentatively TRBD1 or TRBD2 (6 bases each). CDR1 is DFQATT and CDR2 is SNEGSKA in the germline V gene (reference sequence). This CDR3 spans 14 amino acids. The V end lost 5 bases, the J end lost 1 base, and 13 bases lay between the germline ends. CDR3 nucleotide sequence: TGCAGTGCTCGGCCCCGGGGGCGCACAGATACGCAGTATTTT. Amino acid sequence: CSARPRGRTDTQYF.

The chain uses TRBV3-1 and TRBJ2-2, with unresolved D. The V and J ends lost 5 bases and 0 bases respectively, with 16 bases between them. This CDR3 contains 17 residues. Germline CDR1 and CDR2: LGHDT and YNNKEL (reference sequence). This chain's CDR3 is CASSLPPHYTNTGELFF. For the CDR3, the DNA is TGTGCCAGCAGCTTACCCCCTCACTATACGAACACCGGGGAGCTGTTTTTT.

This clonotype has a handful of counts. The rearrangement joins TRBV6-1 to TRBJ2-2; D gene unclear. Looked up from germline, CDR1 is MNHNS and CDR2 is SASEGT. The CDR3 runs 13 residues. V gave up 7 bases and J gave up 0 bases, with 6 bases separating them. CDR3 DNA sequence: TGTGCCAGCACCGCGACGAACACCGGGGAGCTGTTTTTT. It encodes CASTATNTGELFF.

This clonotype has at least ten counts. The V call is TRBV4-1, the J call TRBJ2-3; D not resolved. V lost 3 bases to trimming and J lost 1 base, with 8 bases between them. This CDR3 comprises 14 residues. In germline, CDR1 is MGHRA, CDR2 YSYEKL. The CDR3 spells CASSHGLGTDTQYF. The CDR3, as DNA: TGCGCCAGCAGCCACGGCCTGGGCACAGATACGCAGTATTTT.

This clonotype has at least ten counts. V gene TRBV4-2 combines with J gene TRBJ2-1; TRBD2 is a possible D gene (6 bases). This CDR3 is built from 16 residues. With 3 bases removed from V and 5 bases from J, the gap between germline ends came to 17 bases. Germline V gene sequence: CDR1 LGHNA, CDR2 YNFKEQ. CDR3: CASSHPGTPLDNEQFF. The CDR3 bases are TGTGCCAGCAGCCACCCCGGGACTCCCTTAGACAATGAGCAGTTCTTC.

The V gene is TRBV5-1, the J gene TRBJ1-5; 9 nucleotides line up with TRBD1. From germline, CDR1 is SGHRS and CDR2 YFSETQ. This CDR3 contains 17 residues. J gave up 3 bases and V 4 bases, and 11 bases lay outside the gene matches. The CDR3 sequence: CASSLATGGILNQPQHF. The CDR3 DNA is TGCGCCAGCAGCCTCGCGACAGGGGGGATCCTCAATCAGCCCCAGCATTTT.

This clonotype was detected many times. The chain combines TRBV3-1 with TRBJ2-3; D might be TRBD1 (7 bases). Germline assignment: CDR1 LGHDT and CDR2 YNNKEL (reference sequence). This CDR3 region has 15 residues. V lost 7 bases and J 4 bases, leaving 18 bases between the germline ends. CDR3 in amino acids: CASKDNRGGSDTQYF. DNA of the CDR3: TGTGCCAGCAAAGATAACAGGGGAGGTTCAGATACGCAGTATTTT.

This clonotype has ten or more counts. The genes are TRBV12-3 or TRBV12-4 and TRBJ2-7; D remains ambiguous. This CDR3 contains 9 residues. Trimming pared 10 bases from V and 3 bases from J, leaving 4 bases between. The CDR3 bases are TGTGCCAACTACTACGAGCAGTACTTC. This translates into CANYYEQYF.

The chain carries TRBV5-6 and TRBJ2-5, with 8 nucleotides matching TRBD1. Germline values: CDR1 SGHDT, CDR2 YYEEEE. The CDR3 covers 13 residues. The J segment lost 4 bases and the V segment lost 3 bases, leaving 2 bases of the junction unmatched. CDR3: CASSWTGLETQYF. The CDR3 region has the DNA TGTGCCAGCAGCTGGACAGGGTTAGAGACCCAGTACTTC.

The rearrangement joins TRBV7-9 to TRBJ2-7; 8 bases align to TRBD1. J gave up 7 bases and V 4 bases, and 9 bases lay outside the gene matches. Germline V gives CDR1 SEHNR, CDR2 FQNEAQ (reference sequence). The CDR3 spans 14 residues. CDR3 sequence (DNA): TGTGCCAGCAGCTCGCGGACAGGGACGGGGGAGCAGTACTTC. Translated, it gives CASSSRTGTGEQYF.

This chain connects TRBV12-3 or TRBV12-4 to TRBJ2-1; perhaps D is TRBD1 or TRBD2 (10 bases each). This CDR3 has 20 amino acids. V was pared by 4 bases and J by 1 base, with 26 bases between. CDR3 sequence: CASSSYTGQGTSASYNEQFF. The CDR3 region has the DNA TGTGCCAGCAGTTCATACACGGGACAGGGGACTAGCGCATCCTACAATGAGCAGTTCTTC.

Concerning this clonotype itself: This clone may be a read error of a much larger clone one base away. The V call is TRBV6-6, the J call TRBJ2-1; TRBD2 aligns across 10 bases. The germline V gene encodes CDR1 MNHNY and CDR2 SVGAGI (reference sequence). The CDR3 totals 15 residues. Trimming at V came to 2 bases and at J to 4 bases, leaving 2 bases not matched to a gene. The CDR3: CASSYLAGEYNEQFF. DNA for the CDR3: TGTGCCAGCAGTTACCTAGCGGGGGAGTACAATGAGCAGTTCTTC.

V usage is TRBV2 and J usage is TRBJ2-2, with a tentative D call TRBD2 (6 bases). V lost 10 bases and J lost 7, with 10 bases in between. CDR3 size: 11 residues. Germline CDR1 SNHLY, CDR2 FYNNEI. The CDR3 spells CATEGFGELFF. CDR3 DNA sequence: TGTGCCACGGAGGGTTTCGGGGAGCTGTTTTTT.

This clonotype was observed at least ten times. The chain is built from TRBV4-3 and TRBJ2-1, with 7 bases that match TRBD2. The trim removed 0 bases at V and 4 bases at J, leaving 3 bases unmatched. Germline-derived CDR1 and CDR2 are LGHNA and YSLEER. The CDR3 covers 15 residues. In DNA, the CDR3 is TGCGCCAGCAGCCAAGAGCTAGCGGTATACAATGAGCAGTTCTTC. Encoded protein: CASSQELAVYNEQFF.

This clonotype was found a few times. This sequence joins TRBV29-1 and TRBJ2-3; 9 nucleotides align to TRBD2. Trimming cost V 6 bases and J 4 bases; bases outside gene matches: 5. Germline-derived CDR1 and CDR2 are SQVTM and ANQGSEA. The CDR3 runs to 13 residues. The CDR3 protein is CSVVREGADTQYF. In DNA form, the CDR3 reads TGCAGCGTCGTGCGGGAGGGGGCAGATACGCAGTATTTT.